Below, 6 T cell receptor beta chains from the same sample are listed, as sequenced in a study of blood T cell repertoires in COVID-19 (TCRdb year 2020). The library was generated by the immunoSEQ multiplex PCR assay. TCRdb took over this immuneACCESS table, retaining in-frame rearrangements with V and J assigned. Such tables are incomplete; in checked studies, under half of the missing clones stem from an unresolved V gene, and the remainder is unexplained. This sample comprises tens of thousands of clones, 80% to 90% of them detected only once. The top ten clones comprise about 18% of the sample. The specimen sequenced was peripheral blood. These receptor sequences come from a woman aged 60 to 75 with COVID-19, enrolled during active disease.

The chain employs TRBV30 and TRBJ1-6; no definite D call. Trimming took off 4 bases at V and 5 bases at J, with 9 bases between the two ends. CDR1 is GTSNPN and CDR2 is SVGIG in the germline V gene (reference sequence). The CDR3 has 13 amino acids. The CDR3 sequence is CAWTQRDNSPLHF. The CDR3 region has the DNA TGTGCCTGGACTCAGCGAGATAATTCACCCCTCCACTTT.

The J gene is TRBJ1-2, the V gene TRBV27, with D possibly matching TRBD1 (5 bases). The V gene lost 7 bases and the J gene lost 7 bases, with 28 bases spanning the gap. The CDR3 has 17 residues. Germline V CDR1 and CDR2: MNHEY, SMNVEV (reference sequence). CDR3: CASTPFSNGAPVGGYTF. Here the CDR3 DNA reads TGTGCCAGCACTCCCTTTTCGAATGGGGCACCAGTCGGTGGCTACACCTTC.

This clone was seen a handful of times. This rearrangement joins TRBV5-5 to TRBJ1-2; D call uncertain. Looked up from germline, CDR1 is SGHKS and CDR2 is YYEKEE (reference sequence). V dropped 2 bases and J dropped 4 bases, with 18 bases sitting between them. The CDR3 is made up of 16 amino acids. CDR3 sequence: CASSLYVEAQSYGYTF. The CDR3 coding sequence is TGTGCCAGCAGCTTATATGTTGAAGCCCAATCCTATGGCTACACCTTC.

V usage is TRBV28 and J usage is TRBJ1-2; possible D gene TRBD1, 6 bases. Trimming took off 3 bases at V and 1 base at J, with 18 bases between the two ends. Per the germline V gene, CDR1 is MDHEN and CDR2 is SYDVKM. This CDR3 comprises 17 residues. Here the CDR3 reads CASSFGGGGTVNYGYTF. CDR3 DNA sequence: TGTGCCAGCAGTTTTGGTGGGGGGGGCACAGTTAACTATGGCTACACCTTC.

This CDR3 is CASSFPQAGGFTDTQYF. The CDR3, as DNA: TGTGCCAGCAGCTTTCCCCAAGCGGGCGGGTTCACAGATACGCAGTATTTT. The chain joins TRBV7-2 to TRBJ2-3, with a weak D call TRBD2 (6 bases). V lost 3 bases and J 2 bases, leaving 18 bases between the germline ends. The CDR3 runs 17 residues. Germline assignment: CDR1 SGHTA and CDR2 FQGNSA.

The V gene is TRBV7-9, the J gene TRBJ2-7, with 9 bases aligning to TRBD2. CDR1 is SEHNR and CDR2 is FQNEAQ in the germline V gene (reference sequence). The CDR3 runs to 15 residues. The V and J ends lost 5 bases and 1 base, in that order; junction bases with no gene match: 6. The CDR3 here is CASSRGTSGSYEQYF. Here the CDR3 DNA reads TGTGCCAGCAGCAGAGGCACTAGCGGGTCCTACGAGCAGTACTTC. The full variable domain, its missing parts supplied by reference TRBV7-9 and TRBJ2-7, is DTGVSQNPRHKITKRGQNVTFRCDPISEHNRLYWYRQTLGQGPEFLTYFQNEAQLEKSRLLSDRFSAERPKGSFSTLEIQRTEQGDSAMYLCASSRGTSGSYEQYFGPGTRLTVT.